This passage covers 26 T cell receptor beta chains from one sample sequenced in a study of early T cells in non-severe SARS-CoV-2 infection. TCRdb fed the 5' RACE reads into MiXCR, producing one record per CDR3 protein. This table has fewer than 55,000 distinct CDR3 sequences, approximately 10% appearing once. Sequencing was carried out using whole blood. Receptors originate from an adult who was a healthcare worker with PCR-confirmed SARS-CoV-2 infection or an uninfected control (not recorded which).

The chain employs TRBV27 and TRBJ1-5; D is undetermined. V was trimmed by 3 bases and J by 2 bases, leaving 11 bases between them. Looked up from germline, CDR1 is MNHEY and CDR2 is SMNVEV (reference sequence). The CDR3 consists of 15 residues. CDR3 in amino acids: CASSFKGVGNQPQHF. CDR3 DNA sequence: TGTGCCAGCAGTTTCAAGGGTGTGGGCAATCAGCCCCAGCATTTT.

Of note for this clonotype: A much larger clone is a single base away; this may be a read error. The CDR3 protein is CVSSLGQGEHNEQFF. CDR3 sequence (DNA): TGTGTCAGCAGCTTAGGGCAGGGGGAACACAATGAGCAGTTCTTC. The chain employs TRBV7-8 and TRBJ2-1, with 7 positions matching TRBD1. The CDR3 is 15 residues long. The germline CDR1 and CDR2 sequences are SGHVS and FQNEAQ.

The chain recombines TRBV7-9 with TRBJ2-3; 12 bases align to TRBD2. V lost 5 bases to trimming and J lost 4 bases; unmatched junction nucleotides: 4. This CDR3 is built from 15 residues. Germline CDR1 and CDR2: SEHNR and FQNEAQ (reference sequence). The CDR3 is CASSPTSGGADTQYF. The CDR3 region has the DNA TGTGCCAGCAGCCCGACTAGCGGGGGTGCAGATACGCAGTATTTT.

This clonotype was seen once. A much larger clone lies a single base off, so this may be a read error. The V gene is TRBV11-3, the J gene TRBJ1-3; D perhaps matches TRBD1 (5 bases). This CDR3 has 17 residues. Looked up from germline, CDR1 is SGHNT and CDR2 is YENEEA. The CDR3 here is CVSSPTRGYDSGNTIYF. CDR3 DNA sequence: TGTGTCAGCAGCCCAACTCGGGGGTATGACTCTGGAAACACCATATATTTT.

This clonotype was detected only a few times. The rearrangement links TRBV28 to TRBJ2-1, with 9 bases fitting TRBD2. The germline gives CDR1 MDHEN, CDR2 SYDVKM. The J segment lost 8 bases and the V segment lost 3 bases, leaving 8 bases of the junction unmatched. The CDR3 is 15 residues long. CDR3 protein: CASSLRGLAGHEQFF. Here the CDR3 DNA reads TGTGCCAGCAGTTTGAGGGGGCTAGCGGGACATGAGCAGTTCTTC.

This clonotype appeared many times. DNA for the CDR3: TGCAGTGCTAGAGATATTGGGGGGAAACCGGACGAGCAGTACTTC. Translated: CSARDIGGKPDEQYF. The chain joins TRBV20-1 to TRBJ2-7, with D perhaps matching TRBD2 (6 bases). Germline CDR1 DFQATT, CDR2 SNEGSKA (reference sequence). Trimming removed 0 bases at V and 5 bases at J, with 17 bases between. CDR3 length equals 15 residues.

The genes are TRBV7-2 and TRBJ2-1; D might be TRBD2 (5 bases). The germline V and J ends were trimmed by 0 bases and 3 bases, with 15 bases remaining between them. The CDR3 length is 17 residues. The germline gives CDR1 SGHTA, CDR2 FQGNSA. The CDR3 protein is CASSLATLSTSYNEQFF. The CDR3 DNA is TGTGCCAGCAGCTTAGCGACTTTATCTACTAGCTACAATGAGCAGTTCTTC.

This clonotype was counted a few times. The chain carries TRBV24-1 and TRBJ2-1, with 9 bases matching TRBD2. The CDR3 is made up of 14 amino acids. CDR1 and CDR2 from the germline V gene are KGHDR and SFDVKD. Germline trimming cut 10 bases from V and 8 bases from J; bases unmatched to any gene: 11. DNA for the CDR3: TGTGCCACGAGCTTTGGCGGGGGGGCCGATGAGCAGTTCTTC. Translating gives CATSFGGGADEQFF.

In its sample, this clonotype was seen many times. The rearrangement links TRBV4-3 to TRBJ2-7, with D possibly matching TRBD2 (6 bases). Trimming shortened V by 2 bases and J by 5 bases, and 13 bases separated the two germline ends. This CDR3 is built from 14 residues. Germline V lookup: CDR1 LGHNA, CDR2 YSLEER. CDR3 in DNA: TGCGCCAGCAGCCAACAGTCGGGAGATGACGAGCAGTACTTC. It yields the protein CASSQQSGDDEQYF.

This clonotype turned up a few times. The chain joins TRBV27 to TRBJ2-1, with TRBD2 matching over 11 bases. V shed 8 bases and J 10 bases; nucleotides not matched to a gene: 13. Germline V gene data show CDR1 as MNHEY and CDR2 as SMNVEV (reference sequence). There are 15 residues in the CDR3. The CDR3 is CASLPGLAGGKEQFF. The CDR3, as DNA: TGTGCCAGCCTCCCGGGGCTAGCGGGAGGAAAGGAGCAGTTCTTC.

This clonotype was counted only a few times. The chain recombines TRBV7-2 with TRBJ2-1; D is possibly TRBD2 (6 bases). Germline V gene lookup returns CDR1 SGHTA and CDR2 FQGNSA. The CDR3 runs 13 residues. V was pared by 2 bases and J by 12 bases, with 14 bases between. The CDR3 bases are TGTGCCAGCAGCTTAATAGCGGCGAAGGCGCAGTTCTTC. Translation gives CASSLIAAKAQFF.

This clonotype was observed at least ten times. J is TRBJ2-5 and V is TRBV3-1; D might be TRBD2 (6 bases). This CDR3 contains 15 residues. V was trimmed by 3 bases and J by 4 bases, leaving 15 bases between them. Germline CDR1 LGHDT, CDR2 YNNKEL (reference sequence). This CDR3 is CASSHGGSGAETQYF. In DNA form, the CDR3 reads TGTGCCAGCAGCCATGGGGGGTCTGGAGCAGAGACCCAGTACTTC.

In its sample, this clonotype was seen a few times. The chain links TRBV7-9 to TRBJ2-7; D is unresolved. The CDR3 is 12 residues long. CDR1 is SEHNR and CDR2 is FQNEAQ in the germline V gene (reference sequence). Trimming cost V 5 bases and J 3 bases, with 8 bases left between them. Here the CDR3 reads CASSPHIYEQYF. The CDR3 region has the DNA TGTGCCAGCAGCCCCCACATCTACGAGCAGTACTTC.

This clonotype was seen a handful of times. This chain links TRBV5-1 with TRBJ1-3; no clear D gene. Trimming shortened V by 1 base and J by 1 base, and 6 bases separated the two germline ends. CDR1 and CDR2 (germline): SGHRS, YFSETQ. This CDR3 has 14 residues. CDR3 in amino acids: CASSLSSSGNTIYF. The CDR3 bases are TGCGCCAGCAGCTTGAGCTCATCTGGAAACACCATATATTTT.

This clonotype has at least ten counts. This chain connects TRBV7-6 to TRBJ1-2, with D perhaps matching TRBD1 (6 bases). V was pared by 5 bases and J by 0 bases, with 13 bases between. CDR1 SGHVS and CDR2 FNYEAQ come from the germline V gene. The CDR3 is 15 amino acids. CDR3 sequence: CASSPEDSPNYGYTF. As DNA, the CDR3 is TGTGCCAGCAGCCCCGAGGACAGCCCTAACTATGGCTACACCTTC.

This clonotype was seen at least ten times. The chain employs TRBV3-1 and TRBJ1-5; D gene ambiguous. The V gene lost 6 bases and the J gene lost 7 bases, with 13 bases spanning the gap. Germline values: CDR1 LGHDT, CDR2 YNNKEL (reference sequence). The CDR3 is 13 amino acids. CDR3 in amino acids: CASSLNPRQPQHF. CDR3 nucleotide sequence: TGTGCCAGCAGTCTCAACCCTCGACAGCCCCAGCATTTT.

This clonotype has at least ten counts. This chain joins TRBV5-8 and TRBJ2-7, with 8 bases fitting TRBD1. The CDR3 runs 15 residues. J was trimmed by 1 base and V by 2 bases; bases with no gene match: 5. Looked up from germline, CDR1 is SGHTS and CDR2 is YDEGEE. The CDR3 protein is CASSFRQGASYEQYF. The CDR3 region has the DNA TGTGCCAGCAGCTTTAGGCAGGGGGCGTCCTACGAGCAGTACTTC.

This clonotype was observed at least ten times. This chain connects TRBV7-2 to TRBJ2-5; D perhaps matches TRBD2 (5 bases). This CDR3 is built from 13 residues. The V gene's germline CDR1 is SGHTA and CDR2 FQGNSA. V lost 4 bases and J lost 5, with 11 bases in between. This chain's CDR3 is CASSSLEGETQYF. CDR3 coding DNA: TGTGCCAGCAGCTCACTAGAAGGGGAGACCCAGTACTTC.

The gene calls are TRBV5-1 and TRBJ1-3; 7 bases are a match to TRBD1. The CDR3 covers 16 residues. V trimming: 0 bases; J trimming: 0 bases; junction bases outside the gene matches: 3. Germline V gene data show CDR1 as SGHRS and CDR2 as YFSETQ. Here the CDR3 reads CASSLAGTVSGNTIYF. The CDR3, as DNA: TGCGCCAGCAGCTTGGCCGGGACAGTCTCTGGAAACACCATATATTTT.

This clonotype was counted between two and nine times. The chain uses TRBV13 and TRBJ2-1; TRBD1 aligns across 8 bases. The CDR3 sequence is 16 residues long. The J segment lost 1 base and the V segment lost 4 bases, leaving 6 bases of the junction unmatched. Germline V gives CDR1 PRHDT, CDR2 FYEKMQ (reference sequence). CDR3 bases: TGTGCCAGCAGCTCCCTCAGGGGGCATTCCTACAATGAGCAGTTCTTC. It specifies CASSSLRGHSYNEQFF.

V and J are TRBV12-3 or TRBV12-4 and TRBJ1-2; D might be TRBD1 (5 bases). The CDR3 length is 13 residues. Trimming left V 5 bases short and J 5 bases short, with 12 bases between. As DNA, the CDR3 is TGTGCCAGCAGTGTGACAGCGTCATATGGCTACACCTTC. It is translated as CASSVTASYGYTF.

Notes on this clonotype: It is unclear where the CDR3 begins or ends on the DNA, so no DNA is shown, and the CDR3 is as TCRdb lists it. CDR3 region: CASSSSGPKQPQHF. The chain employs TRBV12-3 or TRBV12-4 and TRBJ1-5; TRBD1 reflects the table's D call only, with no check against the DNA. 14 amino acids form the CDR3, both terminal residues included.

The rearrangement links TRBV4-1 to TRBJ2-7; the D call may be TRBD1 or TRBD2 (5 bases each). Germline CDR1 MGHRA, CDR2 YSYEKL. CDR3 length: 13 amino acids. V gave up 2 bases and J gave up 7 bases, with 12 bases separating them. The CDR3 reads CASSQPRDGEQYF. The CDR3 DNA sequence: TGCGCCAGCAGCCAACCCCGGGACGGTGAGCAGTACTTC.

This clonotype was detected many times. The J gene is TRBJ1-6, the V gene TRBV2, with TRBD1 matching 10 bases. The CDR3 consists of 15 residues. In germline, CDR1 is SNHLY, CDR2 FYNNEI. V was clipped by 8 bases and J by 1 base; unmatched bases: 2. CDR3 coding DNA: TGTGCCAGCCGGGACAGGGGTTCCTATAATTCACCCCTCCACTTT. Protein product: CASRDRGSYNSPLHF.

This clonotype has just a few counts. V usage is TRBV25-1 and J usage is TRBJ2-5; 7 positions agree with TRBD1. J gave up 2 bases and V 3 bases, and 9 bases lay outside the gene matches. The CDR3 sequence is 16 residues long. Germline values: CDR1 MGHDK, CDR2 SYGVNS. The DNA for the CDR3 is TGTGCCAGCAGTGAGATAACCGGGACAGCGCAAGAGACCCAGTACTTC. Translated, it gives CASSEITGTAQETQYF.

This clonotype was observed many times. The V gene is TRBV29-1, the J gene TRBJ2-1; 14 positions match TRBD2. Germline V CDR1 and CDR2: SQVTM, ANQGSEA. The CDR3 is 15 residues long. V lost 3 bases to trimming and J lost 8 bases; unmatched junction nucleotides: 6. The DNA for the CDR3 is TGCAGCGTTGAGGAGGGACTAGCGGGAGCCGATGAGCAGTTCTTC. Translation: CSVEEGLAGADEQFF.